These 20 T cell receptor beta chains were sequenced from one sample in a study of T-cell memory formation after mild COVID-19 (dated by TCRdb to 2020 to 2022). Receptor libraries were prepared by 5' RACE. The listed sequencing device is Illumina NovaSeq 6000. Starting from the raw public reads, TCRdb applied fastp trimming at Q25, assembled clones with MiXCR and retained in-frame beta chains. Every distinct CDR3 protein forms one entry, paired with its most common genes and DNA. Across this sample there are under 250,000 distinct CDR3 sequences, with 15% seen only once. More than 2% of the sample comes from the top ten. Sequenced sample: PBMCs or a T cell subset sorted from them (not recorded which). All receptors come from an adult woman who had mild COVID-19 (a few samples of this study predate the infection). The sample titles of this study are shuffled in the database, so cell type and time point are left out; the donor was told from shared clones.

The chain couples TRBV3-1 to TRBJ2-1; 9 nucleotides align to TRBD1. The CDR3 covers 16 residues. CDR1 is LGHDT and CDR2 is YNNKEL in the germline V gene (reference sequence). Germline trimming cut 7 bases from V and 6 bases from J; bases unmatched to any gene: 13. The CDR3: CASTQPLTGGGNEQFF. The CDR3 DNA follows: TGTGCCAGCACCCAGCCCCTGACAGGGGGTGGCAATGAGCAGTTCTTC.

This clonotype showed up just a few times. The V call is TRBV6-2 or TRBV6-3, the J call TRBJ2-7, with a possible D match to TRBD2 (5 bases). The CDR3 has 12 residues. Germline V gives CDR1 MNHEY, CDR2 SVGEGT. The germline V and J ends were trimmed by 9 bases and 4 bases, with 13 bases remaining between them. The CDR3 is CASGEEDYEQYF. DNA for the CDR3: TGTGCCAGTGGTGAGGAGGATTACGAGCAGTACTTC.

The chain combines TRBV14 with TRBJ1-4; 10 nucleotides line up with TRBD1. Germline CDR1 SGHDN, CDR2 FVKESK. The CDR3 is 15 residues long. V was clipped by 4 bases and J by 10 bases; unmatched bases: 9. The CDR3 loop reads CASSRAGTGALKLFF. The CDR3 DNA is TGTGCCAGCAGCCGAGCGGGGACAGGGGCTTTAAAACTGTTTTTT.

The table lists this clonotype with a few counts. The V gene is TRBV7-2, the J gene TRBJ2-7, with 10 bases lining up with TRBD1. The CDR3 spans 15 residues. Germline values: CDR1 SGHTA, CDR2 FQGNSA. J lost 4 bases, V lost 6 bases, and 9 bases had no gene match. CDR3 in amino acids: CASSIPGQGWYEQYF. The DNA of the CDR3 is TGTGCCAGCAGTATACCGGGACAGGGGTGGTACGAGCAGTACTTC.

This clonotype was seen more than once but under ten times. The V and J genes are TRBV7-3 and TRBJ2-3; D is undetermined. The V end lost 0 bases, the J end lost 0 bases, and 10 bases lay between the germline ends. Germline V lookup: CDR1 SGHTA, CDR2 FQGTGA. The CDR3 has 16 amino acids. Here the CDR3 DNA reads TGTGCCAGCAGCTTAACCGGCGGTCCTAGCACAGATACGCAGTATTTT. Its translation: CASSLTGGPSTDTQYF.

This clonotype was found a few times. This chain connects TRBV5-4 to TRBJ2-3; the D gene is possibly TRBD1 (6 bases). V lost 3 bases and J 0 bases, leaving 11 bases between the germline ends. The CDR3 covers 15 residues. Germline V gene lookup returns CDR1 SGHNT and CDR2 YYREEE (reference sequence). Here the CDR3 DNA reads TGTGCCAGCAGCTCACGACAGGAAAGCACAGATACGCAGTATTTT. This gives the protein CASSSRQESTDTQYF.

The chain couples TRBV19 to TRBJ1-1, with TRBD1 matching 9 bases. The CDR3 loop spans 17 amino acids. The germline CDR1 and CDR2 sequences are LNHDA and SQIVND (reference sequence). With V trimmed by 6 bases and J by 0 bases, 11 bases remained unmatched. CDR3 amino acids: CASRRQGDSVMNTEAFF. CDR3 DNA sequence: TGTGCCAGTAGGAGACAGGGGGACTCCGTTATGAACACTGAAGCTTTCTTT.

This clonotype occurred once. The V call is TRBV19, the J call TRBJ1-5; the match to TRBD1 covers 9 bases. Germline-derived CDR1 and CDR2 are LNHDA and SQIVND (reference sequence). The CDR3 runs 16 residues. J was trimmed by 3 bases and V by 3 bases; bases with no gene match: 6. The CDR3 nucleotides are TGTGCCAGTAGTATTCGCCGGGACAGGGTCAATCAGCCCCAGCATTTT. Translation gives CASSIRRDRVNQPQHF.

This chain links TRBV12-3 or TRBV12-4 with TRBJ2-1; 7 nucleotides match TRBD1. V trimming: 5 bases; J trimming: 8 bases; junction bases outside the gene matches: 9. CDR3 length equals 14 residues. The CDR3 protein is CASSTGVPPYEQFF. The CDR3 region has the DNA TGTGCCAGCAGTACAGGGGTTCCGCCCTATGAGCAGTTCTTC.

Ten or more counts support this clonotype. V gene TRBV4-3 combines with J gene TRBJ1-3; D is possibly TRBD1 (6 bases). The CDR3 contains 17 residues. Trimming cost V 0 bases and J 0 bases, with 12 bases left between them. Looked up from germline, CDR1 is LGHNA and CDR2 is YSLEER. The CDR3 reads CASSQDGGRNSGNTIYF. CDR3 sequence (DNA): TGCGCCAGCAGCCAAGATGGGGGCAGGAACTCTGGAAACACCATATATTTT.

This chain links TRBV12-3 or TRBV12-4 with TRBJ2-5; D may be TRBD2 (5 bases). V was clipped by 4 bases and J by 5 bases, with 17 bases between them. The CDR3 consists of 15 residues. DNA of the CDR3: TGTGCCAGCAGTTCTGAGAGGGCCACGCTTGAGACCCAGTACTTC. Its protein is CASSSERATLETQYF.

As to this clonotype: Germline and junction disagree at one end, which may indicate a read error. V and J are TRBV24-1 and TRBJ1-5; D is possibly TRBD1 (6 bases). Germline-derived CDR1 and CDR2 are KGHDR and SFDVKD. This CDR3 contains 16 residues. This chain's CDR3 is CSTSDLPGVSSQPQHF. The CDR3 bases are TGTTCCACCAGTGATTTACCAGGGGTATCGAGTCAGCCCCAGCATTTT.

This clonotype was found a few times. V gene TRBV7-8 combines with J gene TRBJ2-1; TRBD2 agrees at 11 bases. The CDR3 is 15 residues long. CDR1 and CDR2 from the germline V gene are SGHVS and FQNEAQ. J gave up 5 bases and V 4 bases, and 4 bases lay outside the gene matches. CDR3 DNA sequence: TGTGCCAGCAGCTCGACTAGCGGGGTAAACAATGAGCAGTTCTTC. It specifies CASSSTSGVNNEQFF.

This clonotype was observed a handful of times. J is TRBJ1-1 and V is TRBV18; D is unresolved. CDR3 length: 12 amino acids. CDR1 is KGHSH and CDR2 is LQKENI in the germline V gene. V lost 3 bases to trimming and J lost 10 bases, with 12 bases between them. This CDR3 is CASSPDLRGAFF. CDR3 coding DNA: TGTGCCAGCTCACCTGACCTTCGCGGAGCTTTCTTT. Using reference TRBV18 and TRBJ1-1 for the parts outside the CDR3, the full variable domain is NAGVMQNPRHLVRRRGQEARLRCSPMKGHSHVYWYRQLPEEGLKFMVYLQKENIIDESGMPKERFSAEFPKEGPSILRIQQVVRGDSAAYFCASSPDLRGAFFGQGTRLTVV.

The chain has TRBV12-3 or TRBV12-4 and TRBJ2-7; tentative D call: TRBD1 (6 bases). V lost 5 bases and J lost 7, with 12 bases in between. The CDR3 length is 12 residues. For the CDR3, the DNA is TGTGCCAGCAGTATGGGACATCTGGAGCAGTACTTC. Translation: CASSMGHLEQYF.

The CDR3 sequence: CASSGDISSYNEQFF. DNA for the CDR3: TGTGCCAGCAGCGGGGACATAAGCTCCTACAATGAGCAGTTCTTC. V and J are TRBV11-3 and TRBJ2-1, with a weak D call TRBD1 (6 bases). CDR1 SGHNT and CDR2 YENEEA come from the germline V gene. This CDR3 spans 15 amino acids. The germline V and J ends were trimmed by 5 bases and 0 bases, with 11 bases remaining between them.

This clonotype was found a few times. The chain joins TRBV18 to TRBJ1-4; D possibly corresponds to TRBD1 (5 bases). From germline, CDR1 is KGHSH and CDR2 LQKENI. V lost 2 bases and J 7 bases, leaving 17 bases between the germline ends. The CDR3 is 16 amino acids. CDR3 in amino acids: CASSPVLSDGGEKLFF. CDR3 bases: TGTGCCAGCTCACCAGTACTGTCCGACGGGGGTGAAAAACTGTTTTTT.

The J gene is TRBJ2-7, the V gene TRBV6-6, with TRBD2 identical over 7 bases. The CDR3 extends over 14 amino acids. CDR1 and CDR2 (germline): MNHNY, SVGAGI (reference sequence). J was trimmed by 5 bases and V by 2 bases; bases with no gene match: 6. In DNA form, the CDR3 reads TGTGCCAGCAGTTACAGAGTCCGGGGGGACGAGCAGTACTTC. Amino acid sequence: CASSYRVRGDEQYF.

There are a few counts of this clonotype. This sequence joins TRBV9 and TRBJ2-7, with 7 bases matching TRBD2. The CDR3 is made up of 15 amino acids. The germline V gene has CDR1 SGDLS and CDR2 YYNGEE. J lost 7 bases, V lost 3 bases, and 13 bases had no gene match. CDR3 protein: CASSALGIAGREQYF. CDR3 coding DNA: TGTGCCAGCAGCGCCCTCGGAATAGCGGGTCGGGAGCAGTACTTC.

This clonotype was detected only a few times. Its ends do not fully match the called genes, so a read error is possible. V usage is TRBV6-2 or TRBV6-3 and J usage is TRBJ2-1; 7 bases agree with TRBD2. Germline values: CDR1 MNHEY, CDR2 SVGEGT. The CDR3 loop spans 14 amino acids. The CDR3 sequence: CASSDSGGSGEQFF. The CDR3 DNA sequence: TGTGCCAGCAGTGACTCCGGGGGGAGCGGTGAGCAGTTCTTC.